What follows describes a single T cell receptor (beta chain). V was trimmed by 6 bases and J by 4 bases, leaving 18 bases between them. This CDR3 is 14 amino acids long. CDR1 and CDR2 (germline): GTSNPN, SVGIG (reference sequence). Authors' analysis steps: Estimation of nucleated cell counts relied on the amplification of reference gene primers. Libraries were prepared by immunoSEQ multiplex PCR; TCRdb keeps only in-frame clonotypes and omits some of them. That table gives V, J and clone size, and the DNA gave D and trimming. This table has fewer than 200,000 clones, roughly 84% appearing once. These data belong to a study of blood T cell repertoires in COVID-19. About the study: COVID-19 samples collected from the United States, Italy and Spain covered acute and convalescent phases. Sources were T cells, B-cell-depleted T cells, or PBMCs; the material itself was cDNA or gDNA.

The rearrangement links TRBV30 to TRBJ1-2; a weak D match, TRBD1 (6 bases). The sequence was collected from a man aged 55 to 70 who had recovered from COVID-19. The source material was peripheral blood. DNA of the CDR3: TGTGCCTGCCCTAAGGACAGTTGGGTCTATGGCTACACCTTC. This translates into CACPKDSWVYGYTF.